The 16 T cell receptor beta chains in this list originate from one sample, sequenced in a study of blood T cells in healthy people across ages. The authors ran a second PCR of about 7 to 12 cycles using a sample-barcoded 5' primer and a J-beta primer mix. TCRdb reprocessed the 5' RACE reads via MiXCR and lists one record per CDR3 protein. The table includes hundreds of thousands of distinct CDR3 sequences, roughly 26% detected once. The sample was blood. All receptors come from a woman in her 70s in good health.

The chain employs TRBV12-3 or TRBV12-4 and TRBJ2-5; 13 bases are a match to TRBD2. Near its end, the DNA agrees better with TRBJ2-1, so the J call may be wrong. This CDR3 region has 13 residues. In nucleotides, the CDR3 is TGTGCCAGCAGACCGGGACTAGCGGGAACTCAGTTCTTC. Translating it yields CASRPGLAGTQFF.

The chain couples TRBV7-9 to TRBJ1-4, with 7 bases aligning to TRBD1. Germline-derived CDR1 and CDR2 are SEHNR and FQNEAQ (reference sequence). V was clipped by 2 bases and J by 6 bases; unmatched bases: 3. CDR3 size: 14 residues. The CDR3 nucleotides are TGTGCCAGCAGCTTAATTACAGGGGATGAAAAACTGTTTTTT. Its protein product is CASSLITGDEKLFF.

This clonotype was seen only a few times. The chain carries TRBV24-1 and TRBJ2-1, with 10 bases aligning to TRBD2. The V gene end was trimmed by 4 bases and the J gene end by 0 bases; junction bases not matched to a gene: 14. This CDR3 spans 20 amino acids. Germline V gene data show CDR1 as KGHDR and CDR2 as SFDVKD. CDR3 DNA sequence: TGTGCCACCAGTGACACCACGACAGGGACTAGCGACGGCTCCTACAATGAGCAGTTCTTC. It is translated as CATSDTTTGTSDGSYNEQFF.

The rearrangement joins TRBV18 to TRBJ2-7; 7 bases fit TRBD1. Per germline, CDR1 KGHSH and CDR2 LQKENI. Losses at the gene ends were 4 bases for V and 6 bases for J; bases not matched to a gene: 6. The CDR3 consists of 13 residues. In DNA, the CDR3 is TGTGCCAGCTCACGAGACAGGGAAGGCGAGCAGTACTTC. Amino acids: CASSRDREGEQYF.

J is TRBJ2-3 and V is TRBV19; possible D gene TRBD1, 6 bases. The last part of the DNA fits TRBJ1-5 better; the J call may be wrong. Per germline, CDR1 LNHDA and CDR2 SQIVND (reference sequence). CDR3 size: 16 residues. The CDR3 DNA reads TGTGCCAGTAGTATGACACAGGGTTGGGGATCGGGTACGCAGCATTTT. It is translated as CASSMTQGWGSGTQHF.

This clonotype was observed a few times. This sequence joins TRBV7-8 and TRBJ2-7, with TRBD2 matching 7 bases. The V gene end was trimmed by 5 bases and the J gene end by 3 bases; junction bases not matched to a gene: 10. The CDR3 loop spans 15 amino acids. The germline gives CDR1 SGHVS, CDR2 FQNEAQ. The DNA for the CDR3 is TGTGCCAGCAGCCCAGTGGGCGGGAGTAACTACGAGCAGTACTTC. Its translation is CASSPVGGSNYEQYF.

This clonotype was observed a handful of times. The CDR3 nucleotides are TGTGCCAGCACGGATTCGGCGGAAAAACTGTTTTTT. This codes for CASTDSAEKLFF. The rearrangement joins TRBV12-3 or TRBV12-4 to TRBJ1-4; no firm D call. The CDR3 runs to 12 residues. V shed 7 bases and J shed 8 bases, with 11 bases lying between them.

The DNA for the CDR3 is TGTGCCAGCAGCCAAGCTGTACGGCTAGCGGGAAAACAAGAGACCCAGTACTTC. Protein sequence: CASSQAVRLAGKQETQYF. The J gene is TRBJ2-5, the V gene TRBV3-1, with 9 bases fitting TRBD2. From germline, CDR1 is LGHDT and CDR2 YNNKEL (reference sequence). This CDR3 is built from 18 residues. V lost 1 base and J lost 2; bases outside the gene matches: 11.

V is TRBV6-5 and J is TRBJ1-5, with D possibly being TRBD1 (5 bases). Trimming stripped 2 bases from V and 5 bases from J, with 7 bases between. The V gene's germline CDR1 is MNHEY and CDR2 SVGAGI. This CDR3 comprises 13 residues. The CDR3 is CASSYDSYQPQHF. Written as DNA, the CDR3 is TGTGCCAGCAGTTACGACAGTTATCAGCCCCAGCATTTT.

The rearrangement uses TRBV28 and TRBJ2-5; D gene unclear. The closer fit of TRBJ2-7 to the DNA end suggests the J call may be wrong. Per the germline V gene, CDR1 is MDHEN and CDR2 is SYDVKM. This CDR3 has 12 residues. CDR3 loop: CASSFRAGEQYF. As DNA, the CDR3 is TGTGCCAGCAGTTTCCGGGCAGGCGAGCAGTACTTC.

The rearrangement links TRBV7-8 to TRBJ2-6; D not resolved. Germline V lookup: CDR1 SGHVS, CDR2 FQNEAQ. With 3 bases removed from V and 0 bases from J, the gap between germline ends came to 9 bases. The CDR3 is 16 amino acids. The CDR3 sequence is CASSLRMSSGANVLTF. The CDR3 DNA sequence: TGTGCCAGCAGCTTGAGAATGAGCTCTGGGGCCAACGTCCTGACTTTC.

The chain is built from TRBV5-1 and TRBJ2-5; 8 bases fit TRBD1. Germline V gene sequence: CDR1 SGHRS, CDR2 YFSETQ. This CDR3 has 14 amino acids. The V gene end was trimmed by 4 bases and the J gene end by 2 bases; junction bases not matched to a gene: 4. The CDR3 sequence: CASSPGGVQETQYF. For the CDR3, the DNA is TGCGCCAGCAGCCCAGGGGGCGTACAAGAGACCCAGTACTTC.

This clonotype has more than one count but fewer than ten. The chain couples TRBV29-1 to TRBJ2-7; D is perhaps TRBD1 (5 bases). The CDR3 contains 14 residues. The V and J ends lost 5 bases and 6 bases respectively, with 20 bases between them. Germline V lookup: CDR1 SQVTM, CDR2 ANQGSEA. The CDR3: CSVPGPGFPAEQYF. DNA of the CDR3: TGCAGCGTTCCAGGGCCTGGCTTTCCTGCCGAGCAGTACTTC.

The CDR3 DNA reads as TGTGCCAGCATCAAGGGACAGGGGGACACAGATACGCAGTATTTT. This gives the protein CASIKGQGDTDTQYF. The rearrangement links TRBV28 to TRBJ2-3, with TRBD1 matching 11 bases. CDR1 is MDHEN, CDR2 SYDVKM, per germline. V lost 7 bases and J lost 2; bases outside the gene matches: 5. This CDR3 has 15 residues.

The J gene is TRBJ2-5, the V gene TRBV5-6; D uncertain. With the DNA end fitting TRBJ2-7 better, the J assignment may be wrong. Germline V lookup: CDR1 SGHDT, CDR2 YYEEEE. The CDR3 contains 13 residues. CDR3 in amino acids: CASSRVGIHEQYF. The CDR3 DNA reads as TGTGCCAGCAGCCGCGTAGGAATCCACGAGCAGTACTTC.

The chain carries TRBV7-9 and TRBJ2-4; D is unresolved. V was shortened by 11 bases and J by 0 bases, with 14 bases between the two germline ends. Germline V gene lookup returns CDR1 SEHNR and CDR2 FQNEAQ (reference sequence). The CDR3 is 14 residues long. Here the CDR3 DNA reads TGTGCCGAGATGGCTTCCTTAGCCAAAAACATTCAGTACTTC. Protein: CAEMASLAKNIQYF.